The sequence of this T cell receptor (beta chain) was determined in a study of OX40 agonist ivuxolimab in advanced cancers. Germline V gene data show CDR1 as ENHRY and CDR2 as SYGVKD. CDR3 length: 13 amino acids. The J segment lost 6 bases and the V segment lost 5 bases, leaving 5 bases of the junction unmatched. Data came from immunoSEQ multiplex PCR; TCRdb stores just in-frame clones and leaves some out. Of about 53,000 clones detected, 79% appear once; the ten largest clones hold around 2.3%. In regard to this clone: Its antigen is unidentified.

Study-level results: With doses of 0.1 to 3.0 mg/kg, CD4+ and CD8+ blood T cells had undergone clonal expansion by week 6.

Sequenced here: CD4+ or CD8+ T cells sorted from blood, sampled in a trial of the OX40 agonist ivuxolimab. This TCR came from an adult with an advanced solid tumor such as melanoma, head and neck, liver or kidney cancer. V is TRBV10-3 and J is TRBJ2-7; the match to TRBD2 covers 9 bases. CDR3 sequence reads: CAISPSGAVEQYF. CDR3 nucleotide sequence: TGTGCCATCAGTCCTAGCGGGGCGGTCGAGCAGTACTTC.